The table lists the clone carrying this T cell receptor (beta chain) with a few counts. The antigen is undetermined. Among the patients, aged 18 to 65, hyperthyroidism was newly diagnosed and had lasted under 2 months. The data are from a study of T cells in Graves' hyperthyroidism and ophthalmopathy. Whole-study findings and limits: In the analysis, a 13 V-J model separated ophthalmopathy from stable hyperthyroidism. Expanded thyroid clonotypes (above 0.001) were mostly also found in blood.

CDR3 length: 18 amino acids. CDR1 is SGHAT, CDR2 FQNNGV, per germline. V lost 4 bases and J lost 2; bases outside the gene matches: 13. From RNA transcripts, TCR beta CDR3 regions were amplified. The TCR CDR3 was amplified in a first-round RT-PCR using the HTBI primer set. TCRdb redid the calling of the multiplex PCR reads with MiXCR, one entry per CDR3 protein. Of some 760,000 distinct CDR3 sequences in the sample, approximately 15% were seen once. The sample was blood. The chain carries TRBV11-2 and TRBJ2-3; the match to TRBD2 covers 9 bases. This receptor was taken from a woman between 18 and 29 years old with Graves' hyperthyroidism. CDR3 loop: CASSSHTDSGRFTDTQYF. For the CDR3, the DNA is TGTGCCAGCAGCTCACATACGGACAGCGGGAGGTTCACAGATACGCAGTATTTT.